This record covers a single TCR beta chain. The sample originates from a study of blood T cell repertoires in COVID-19. Looking at the study overall: T cells, B-cell-depleted T cells, or PBMCs provided the cDNA or gDNA that served as material.

As processed by the authors: Cell counts per sample came from amplifying reference gene primers. The method was immunoSEQ multiplex PCR; TCRdb's version includes in-frame clones alone and lacks a portion of them. V and J calls and clone size follow that table, whereas D and trimming were derived from the DNA. The sample has around 100,000 clones, about 85% seen once. This CDR3 comprises 12 residues. The germline CDR1 and CDR2 sequences are MNHEY and SMNVEV (reference sequence). V lost 5 bases, J lost 4 bases, and 9 bases lay in between. The source is a man aged 45-65 years in a cohort sampled during active COVID-19. This chain uses TRBV27 with TRBJ2-7; D may be TRBD2 (5 bases). The sample comprised peripheral blood. CDR3 sequence reads: CASSRPGYEQYF. The CDR3 DNA reads as TGTGCCAGCAGTCGCCCGGGATACGAGCAGTACTTC.